This passage covers 22 T cell receptor beta chains from one sample sequenced in a study of OX40 agonist ivuxolimab in advanced cancers. Library generation was performed with the immunoSEQ multiplex PCR assay. Sourced from immuneACCESS, this table was stored by TCRdb with only in-frame sequences that have V and J called. A share of the clones is absent; for the studies checked, an unresolved V gene accounts for under half, and the remainder has no known explanation. The sample table contains approximately 54,000 clones; only one count was recorded for 65% to 85% of them. The leading ten clones occupy around 2.8% of the sample. The sample in question was CD4+ or CD8+ T cells sorted from blood, obtained in a trial of the OX40 agonist ivuxolimab. These TCRs come from an adult with an advanced solid tumor such as melanoma, head and neck, liver or kidney cancer.

As to this clone: Compared with germline, one end of the junction differs, possibly owing to a read error. J is TRBJ1-6 and V is TRBV6-5; D gene ambiguous. The CDR3 has 14 residues. Germline V lookup: CDR1 MNHEY, CDR2 SVGAGI. The CDR3 region has the DNA TGTGCCAGCAGTGACTCCCGAGGGAGGTCACCCCTCCACTTT. This sequence encodes CASSDSRGRSPLHF.

The chain uses TRBV10-3 and TRBJ1-5; 7 bases align to TRBD1. Germline V gene data show CDR1 as ENHRY and CDR2 as SYGVKD. V was clipped by 10 bases and J by 4 bases; unmatched bases: 10. This CDR3 comprises 14 residues. The CDR3 coding sequence is TGTGCCACCACAGAGACAGGGTCTAATCAGCCCCAGCATTTT. This encodes CATTETGSNQPQHF.

This clone was counted once. The gene calls are TRBV7-2 and TRBJ1-1; D remains ambiguous. V was trimmed by 7 bases and J by 8 bases, leaving 17 bases between them. The CDR3 has 13 amino acids. Per the germline V gene, CDR1 is SGHTA and CDR2 is FQGNSA. The CDR3 here is CASTLVSRTEAFF. CDR3 nucleotide sequence: TGTGCCAGCACCCTAGTTTCCCGCACAGAAGCTTTCTTT.

The chain joins TRBV11-3 to TRBJ1-1; D ambiguous. The CDR3 sequence is 15 residues long. The V end lost 0 bases, the J end lost 1 base, and 9 bases lay between the germline ends. Germline CDR1 SGHNT, CDR2 YENEEA. The DNA of the CDR3 is TGTGCCAGCAGCTTAGAACCCACCAAGAACACTGAAGCTTTCTTT. It translates to CASSLEPTKNTEAFF.

The table lists this clone with a count of one. This sequence joins TRBV27 and TRBJ2-7; either TRBD1 or TRBD2 may fit D (6 bases each). This CDR3 spans 14 amino acids. Germline CDR1 and CDR2: MNHEY and SMNVEV (reference sequence). V lost 2 bases and J lost 2, with 10 bases in between. The CDR3: CASSLRGDTYEQYF. CDR3 in DNA: TGTGCCAGCAGTTTAAGGGGGGACACCTACGAGCAGTACTTC.

This clone was found a few times. The V and J genes are TRBV11-2 and TRBJ2-5; D may be TRBD2 (5 bases). From germline, CDR1 is SGHAT and CDR2 FQNNGV. The length of the CDR3 is 16 residues. Trimming left V 7 bases short and J 2 bases short, with 20 bases between. The CDR3 here is CASNSLRQRPQETQYF. The CDR3 DNA sequence: TGTGCCAGCAACTCCCTCCGGCAGCGGCCGCAAGAGACCCAGTACTTC.

This clone was counted only a few times. This chain links TRBV7-2 with TRBJ2-7, with no clear D. Trimming took 5 bases from V and 0 from J, leaving 14 bases between them. The CDR3 extends over 15 amino acids. CDR1 is SGHTA and CDR2 is FQGNSA in the germline V gene. The CDR3 nucleotides read TGTGCCAGCAGCGAAGAGAATGGGGACTCCTACGAGCAGTACTTC. Its translation is CASSEENGDSYEQYF.

The chain carries TRBV5-1 and TRBJ1-4, with TRBD1 identical over 8 bases. V trimming: 0 bases; J trimming: 7 bases; junction bases outside the gene matches: 2. CDR3 length: 14 residues. The germline CDR1 and CDR2 sequences are SGHRS and YFSETQ. The CDR3 bases are TGCGCCAGCAGCTTGGAACAGGGGGGTGAAAAACTGTTTTTT. Protein: CASSLEQGGEKLFF.

The V gene is TRBV27, the J gene TRBJ1-1, with 8 bases that match TRBD1. The trim removed 1 base at V and 5 bases at J, leaving 3 bases unmatched. CDR1 MNHEY and CDR2 SMNVEV come from the germline V gene (reference sequence). This CDR3 is built from 14 residues. The CDR3 loop reads CASSLYTGGTEAFF. As DNA, the CDR3 is TGTGCCAGCAGTTTATACACAGGGGGAACTGAAGCTTTCTTT.

The CDR3 nucleotides read TGTGCCACCAGCGATTTGGGACAGGGGTCCTACGAGCAGTACTTC. It is translated as CATSDLGQGSYEQYF. This chain joins TRBV15 and TRBJ2-7; 10 bases agree with TRBD1. CDR1 and CDR2 (germline): LNHNV, YYDKDF (reference sequence). The CDR3 has 15 amino acids. V lost 5 bases and J lost 1; bases outside the gene matches: 5. Variable domain in full (rest from reference TRBV15 and TRBJ2-7): DAMVIQNPRYQVTQFGKPVTLSCSQTLNHNVMYWYQQKSSQAPKLLFHYYDKDFNNEADTPDNFQSRRPNTSFCFLDIRSPGLGDTAMYLCATSDLGQGSYEQYFGPGTRLTVT.

J is TRBJ2-7 and V is TRBV5-5; 12 bases agree with TRBD2. J was trimmed by 7 bases and V by 4 bases; bases with no gene match: 3. CDR1 and CDR2 (germline): SGHKS, YYEKEE (reference sequence). The CDR3 loop spans 13 amino acids. In DNA, the CDR3 is TGTGCCAGCAGCCCAGGACTAGCGGGGGAGCAGTACTTC. Its protein is CASSPGLAGEQYF.

This chain joins TRBV2 and TRBJ2-5, with 14 positions matching TRBD2. Germline CDR1 SNHLY, CDR2 FYNNEI. The CDR3 has 14 amino acids. The V gene end was trimmed by 5 bases and the J gene end by 5 bases; junction bases not matched to a gene: 1. CDR3 protein: CASSRLAGGETQYF. The CDR3 region has the DNA TGTGCCAGCAGTCGACTAGCGGGGGGGGAGACCCAGTACTTC.

This rearrangement joins TRBV7-9 to TRBJ2-3; no firm D call. Trimming removed 5 bases from V and 3 bases from J, with 3 bases in between. Germline CDR1 reads SEHNR; CDR2 reads FQNEAQ (reference sequence). The CDR3 contains 11 residues. In DNA form, the CDR3 reads TGTGCCAGCAGCACAACAGATACGCAGTATTTT. Protein: CASSTTDTQYF.

This rearrangement joins TRBV18 to TRBJ1-1; D not certain. V was clipped by 6 bases and J by 2 bases, with 13 bases between them. The CDR3 totals 14 residues. Germline V CDR1 and CDR2: KGHSH, LQKENI. The CDR3 region is CASSLDRLNTEAFF. CDR3 coding DNA: TGTGCCAGCTCCCTAGACCGGCTAAACACTGAAGCTTTCTTT. The full variable domain, completed using reference TRBV18 and TRBJ1-1, is NAGVMQNPRHLVRRRGQEARLRCSPMKGHSHVYWYRQLPEEGLKFMVYLQKENIIDESGMPKERFSAEFPKEGPSILRIQQVVRGDSAAYFCASSLDRLNTEAFFGQGTRLTVV.

This clone was picked up one time. The chain couples TRBV4-2 to TRBJ1-2; no definite D call. Trimming took 4 bases from V and 4 from J, leaving 7 bases between them. The CDR3 is 12 residues long. Per germline, CDR1 LGHNA and CDR2 YNFKEQ. In nucleotides, the CDR3 is TGTGCCAGCAGCCGCGAGGGCTATGGCTACACCTTC. Translated: CASSREGYGYTF.

The chain uses TRBV6-5 and TRBJ1-1, with no clear D. The CDR3 contains 15 residues. The germline V and J ends were trimmed by 2 bases and 1 base, with 11 bases remaining between them. Germline V gene sequence: CDR1 MNHEY, CDR2 SVGAGI. Here the CDR3 DNA reads TGTGCCAGCAGTTACGCCAGCTCCCCGAACACTGAAGCTTTCTTT. Translation gives CASSYASSPNTEAFF.

The chain carries TRBV5-4 and TRBJ1-6; no definite D call. There are 15 residues in the CDR3. Trimming stripped 0 bases from V and 5 bases from J, with 9 bases between. Germline assignment: CDR1 SGHNT and CDR2 YYREEE (reference sequence). The CDR3 coding sequence is TGTGCCAGCAGCTTGGGGCACACTAATAATTCACCCCTCCACTTT. This translates into CASSLGHTNNSPLHF.

The CDR3 coding sequence is TGCGCCAGCAGGCACAGGGTGGAGAACACTGAAGCTTTCTTT. Protein product: CASRHRVENTEAFF. This chain connects TRBV5-1 to TRBJ1-1; a possible D gene is TRBD1 (6 bases). Germline CDR1 is SGHRS and CDR2 is YFSETQ. There are 14 residues in the CDR3. Trimming stripped 5 bases from V and 1 base from J, with 12 bases between.

This chain uses TRBV6-5 with TRBJ1-2, with 10 bases lining up with TRBD1. CDR3 length: 15 amino acids. Germline trimming cut 6 bases from V and 4 bases from J; bases unmatched to any gene: 8. Germline assignment: CDR1 MNHEY and CDR2 SVGAGI. The CDR3, as DNA: TGTGCCAGCAGCCCCCGTGGGACAGGGGTCTATGGCTACACCTTC. Translated, it gives CASSPRGTGVYGYTF.

The chain employs TRBV27 and TRBJ2-3, with D perhaps matching TRBD2 (6 bases). Germline CDR1 and CDR2: MNHEY and SMNVEV (reference sequence). V was pared by 6 bases and J by 4 bases, with 23 bases between. The CDR3 length is 17 residues. CDR3 in DNA: TGTGCCAGCAGCCTCCCTGGAGGGACGCACCGCGCAGATACGCAGTATTTT. This codes for CASSLPGGTHRADTQYF.

The chain joins TRBV14 to TRBJ1-2; a weak D match, TRBD1 (5 bases). Per the germline V gene, CDR1 is SGHDN and CDR2 is FVKESK. Trimming left V 3 bases short and J 8 bases short, with 16 bases between. The CDR3 covers 14 residues. This CDR3 reads CASSHLDKGLGYTF. DNA of the CDR3: TGTGCCAGCAGCCACCTGGACAAGGGGTTAGGCTACACCTTC. The whole variable domain, filled in from reference TRBV14 and TRBJ1-2, reads EAGVTQFPSHSVIEKGQTVTLRCDPISGHDNLYWYRRVMGKEIKFLLHFVKESKQDESGMPNNRFLAERTGGTYSTLKVQPAELEDSGVYFCASSHLDKGLGYTFGSGTRLTVV.

This clone was seen more than once but under ten times. The chain recombines TRBV18 with TRBJ2-7, with no clear D. Trimming stripped 0 bases from V and 0 bases from J, with 12 bases between. CDR3 length equals 16 residues. Germline loops: CDR1 KGHSH, CDR2 LQKENI. The CDR3 sequence is CASSPPLWDPSYEQYF. The CDR3 DNA reads as TGTGCCAGCTCACCACCACTGTGGGATCCCTCCTACGAGCAGTACTTC.